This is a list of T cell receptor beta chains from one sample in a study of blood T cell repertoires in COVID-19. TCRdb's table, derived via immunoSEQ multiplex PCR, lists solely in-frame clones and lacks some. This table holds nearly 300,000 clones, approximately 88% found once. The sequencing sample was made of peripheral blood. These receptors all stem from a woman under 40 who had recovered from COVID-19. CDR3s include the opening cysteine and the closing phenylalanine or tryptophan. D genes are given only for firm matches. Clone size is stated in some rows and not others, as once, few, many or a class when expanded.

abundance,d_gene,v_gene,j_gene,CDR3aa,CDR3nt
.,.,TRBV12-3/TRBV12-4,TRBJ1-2,CASSLTVLYGYTF,TGTGCCAGCAGCCTGACAGTTTTGTATGGCTACACCTTC
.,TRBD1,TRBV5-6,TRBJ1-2,CASSPAGQGFYGYTF,TGTGCCAGCAGCCCGGCGGGACAGGGATTCTATGGCTACACCTTC
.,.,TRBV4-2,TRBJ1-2,CASSQGPGVLGGYTF,TGTGCCAGCAGCCAAGGGCCAGGGGTGTTGGGTGGCTACACCTTC
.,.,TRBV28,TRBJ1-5,CASSLTSRDDDQPQHF,TGTGCCAGCAGTCTCACCTCCCGGGATGATGATCAGCCCCAGCATTTT
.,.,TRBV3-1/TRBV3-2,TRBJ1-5,CASSPNGGPQHF,TGTGCCAGCAGCCCGAACGGAGGGCCCCAGCATTTT
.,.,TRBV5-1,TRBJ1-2,CASSPSGDGYTF,TGCGCCAGCAGCCCTTCGGGGGATGGCTACACCTTC
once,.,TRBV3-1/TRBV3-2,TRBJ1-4,CASSQQGMANEKLFF,TGTGCCAGCAGCCAACAGGGTATGGCTAATGAAAAACTGTTTTTT
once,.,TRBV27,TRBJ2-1,CASSPAGWYNEQFF,TGTGCCAGCAGCCCGGCAGGGTGGTACAATGAGCAGTTCTTC
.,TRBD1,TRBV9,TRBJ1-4,CASSVEGQGEKLFF,TGTGCCAGCAGCGTAGAGGGACAGGGAGAAAAACTGTTTTTT
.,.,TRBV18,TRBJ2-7,CASSPISQGAPNEQYF,TGTGCCAGCTCACCAATCTCACAAGGGGCGCCCAACGAGCAGTACTTC
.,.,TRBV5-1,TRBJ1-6,CASSRTGDNSPLHF,TGCGCCAGCAGTCGGACGGGGGATAATTCACCCCTCCACTTT
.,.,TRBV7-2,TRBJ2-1,CASSSVLQGLEQFF,TGTGCCAGCAGCTCCGTATTACAGGGTCTAGAGCAGTTCTTC
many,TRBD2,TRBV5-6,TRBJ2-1,CASSLMTSGGPGYNEQFF,TGTGCCAGCAGCTTGATGACTAGCGGGGGCCCAGGCTACAATGAGCAGTTCTTC
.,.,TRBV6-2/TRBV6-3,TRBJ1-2,CASSYGGFGGYTF,TGTGCCAGCAGTTACGGGGGGTTTGGCGGCTACACCTTC
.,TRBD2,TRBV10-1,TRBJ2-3,CASKVTSGGHLPSYTQYF,TGCGCCAGCAAGGTGACTAGCGGGGGCCACCTTCCTTCCTATACGCAGTATTTT
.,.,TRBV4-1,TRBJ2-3,CASSQEAVRGSTDTQYF,TGCGCCAGCAGCCAAGAGGCGGTCCGAGGGAGCACAGATACGCAGTATTTT
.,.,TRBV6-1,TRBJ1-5,CASSENRRGGLKPQHF,TGTGCCAGCAGTGAAAACCGTAGGGGGGGGCTGAAGCCCCAGCATTTT
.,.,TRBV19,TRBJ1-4,CASSPGAGRNEKLFF,TGTGCCAGTAGTCCCGGGGCCGGGAGGAATGAAAAACTGTTTTTT
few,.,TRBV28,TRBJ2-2,CASRGHLASGELFF,TGTGCCAGCAGGGGACATTTGGCATCAGGGGAGCTGTTTTTT
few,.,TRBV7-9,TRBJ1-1,CASSLQVNTEAFF,TGTGCCAGCAGCCTACAGGTGAACACTGAAGCTTTCTTT
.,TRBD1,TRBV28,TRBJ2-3,CASRPGQTGAQYF,TGTGCCAGCAGACCGGGACAGACAGGAGCGCAGTATTTT
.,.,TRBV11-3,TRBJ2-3,CASAPGLGADTQYF,TGTGCCAGCGCGCCGGGACTGGGCGCGGATACGCAGTATTTT
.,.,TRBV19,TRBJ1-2,CASSPGAGVHGYTF,TGTGCCAGTAGTCCCGGCGCAGGGGTGCATGGCTACACCTTC
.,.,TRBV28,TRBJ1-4,CAVKRGMEAEKLFF,TGTGCCGTAAAGAGAGGTATGGAGGCAGAAAAACTGTTTTTT
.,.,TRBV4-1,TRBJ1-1,CASSHVVGNTEAFF,TGCGCCAGCAGCCACGTCGTCGGGAACACTGAAGCTTTCTTT
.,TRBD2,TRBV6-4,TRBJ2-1,CASSVQRGGNEQFF,TGTGCCAGCAGTGTACAGCGGGGGGGGAATGAGCAGTTCTTC
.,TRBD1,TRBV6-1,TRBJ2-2,CASSEGTGRWELFF,TGTGCCAGCAGTGAGGGGACAGGGCGTTGGGAGCTGTTTTTT
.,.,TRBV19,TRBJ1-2,CASTLGRDGYTF,TGTGCCAGTACCCTGGGGAGGGATGGCTACACCTTC
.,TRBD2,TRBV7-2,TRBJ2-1,CASSTRGGWVNEQFF,TGTGCCAGCAGCACCCGGGGGGGCTGGGTCAATGAGCAGTTCTTC
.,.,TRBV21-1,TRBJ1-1,CASSKEIASEAFF,TGTGCCAGCAGCAAAGAGATAGCCAGTGAAGCTTTCTTT
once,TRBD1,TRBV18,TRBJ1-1,CASSREDRAEAFF,TGTGCCAGCTCACGGGAGGACAGGGCTGAAGCTTTCTTT
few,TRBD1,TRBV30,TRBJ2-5,CAWSRQGSGRETQYF,TGTGCCTGGAGTAGACAGGGATCGGGAAGAGAGACCCAGTACTTC
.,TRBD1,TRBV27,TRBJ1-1,CASSYASGGLPTEAFF,TGTGCCAGCAGTTACGCCTCAGGGGGCCTACCGACTGAAGCTTTCTTT
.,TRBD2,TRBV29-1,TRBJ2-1,CSVSRTSGGDSEQFF,TGCAGCGTCTCACGGACTAGCGGGGGGGACAGTGAGCAGTTCTTC
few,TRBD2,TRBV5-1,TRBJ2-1,CASSPNSGNHLGEQFF,TGCGCCAGCAGCCCAAATAGCGGGAACCACCTTGGTGAGCAGTTCTTC
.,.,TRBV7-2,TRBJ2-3,CASSLVRVLSTDTQYF,TGTGCCAGCAGCTTAGTCCGGGTCCTCAGCACAGATACGCAGTATTTT
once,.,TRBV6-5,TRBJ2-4,CASSSPGGKNIQYF,TGTGCCAGCAGCAGTCCAGGGGGGAAAAACATTCAGTACTTC
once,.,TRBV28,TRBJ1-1,CASSGLNTEAFF,TGTGCCAGCAGTGGGCTGAACACTGAAGCTTTCTTT
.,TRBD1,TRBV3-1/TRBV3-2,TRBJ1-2,CASSTRTGWGYTF,TGTGCCAGCAGCACCCGGACAGGATGGGGCTACACCTTC
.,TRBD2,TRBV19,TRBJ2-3,CASSARTSAQYF,TGTGCCAGTAGTGCCCGGACTAGCGCGCAGTATTTT
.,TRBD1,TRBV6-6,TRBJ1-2,CASSAGQGYGYTF,TGTGCCAGCAGCGCCGGACAGGGCTATGGCTACACCTTC
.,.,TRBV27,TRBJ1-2,CASSPQGLGYTF,TGTGCCAGCAGCCCACAGGGATTAGGCTACACCTTC
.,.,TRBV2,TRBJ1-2,CASTPTGFNYGYTF,TGTGCCAGCACCCCCACGGGGTTTAACTATGGCTACACCTTC
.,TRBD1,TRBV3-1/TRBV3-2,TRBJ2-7,CASSQVGTGGIEQYF,TGTGCCAGCAGCCAAGTTGGTACAGGGGGCATCGAGCAGTACTTC
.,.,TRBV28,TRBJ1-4,CASSPEDGGEKLFF,TGTGCCAGCAGCCCAGAAGACGGGGGTGAAAAACTGTTTTTT